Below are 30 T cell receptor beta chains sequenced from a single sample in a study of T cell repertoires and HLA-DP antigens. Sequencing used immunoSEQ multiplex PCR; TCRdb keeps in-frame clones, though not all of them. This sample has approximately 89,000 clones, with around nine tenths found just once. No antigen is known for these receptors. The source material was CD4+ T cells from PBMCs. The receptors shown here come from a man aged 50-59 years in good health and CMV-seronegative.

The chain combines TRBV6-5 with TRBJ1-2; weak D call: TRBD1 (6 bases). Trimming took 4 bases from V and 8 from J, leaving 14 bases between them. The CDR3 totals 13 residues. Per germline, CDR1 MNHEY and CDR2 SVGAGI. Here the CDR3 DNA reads TGTGCCAGCAGTTTACAGGGTTCTGGGGGCTACACCTTC. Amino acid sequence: CASSLQGSGGYTF.

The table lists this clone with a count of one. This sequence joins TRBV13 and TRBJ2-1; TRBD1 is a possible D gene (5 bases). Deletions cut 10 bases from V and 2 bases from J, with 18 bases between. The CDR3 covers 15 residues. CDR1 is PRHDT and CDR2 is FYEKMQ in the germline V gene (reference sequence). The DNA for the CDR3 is TGTGCCACCAAACCGGTGACAGAGACCTACAATGAGCAGTTCTTC. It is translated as CATKPVTETYNEQFF.

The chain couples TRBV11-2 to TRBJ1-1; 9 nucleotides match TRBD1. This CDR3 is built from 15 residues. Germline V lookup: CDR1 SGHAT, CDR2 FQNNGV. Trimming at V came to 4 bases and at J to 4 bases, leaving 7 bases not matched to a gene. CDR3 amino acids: CASSYRGLRGTEAFF. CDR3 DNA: TGTGCCAGCAGCTACAGGGGGCTCAGGGGCACTGAAGCTTTCTTT.

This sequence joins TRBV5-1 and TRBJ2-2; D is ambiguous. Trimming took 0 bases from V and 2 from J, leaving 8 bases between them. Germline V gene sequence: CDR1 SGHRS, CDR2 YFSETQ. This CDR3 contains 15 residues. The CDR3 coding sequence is TGCGCCAGCAGCTTGGCTCTTTCTAACACCGGGGAGCTGTTTTTT. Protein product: CASSLALSNTGELFF. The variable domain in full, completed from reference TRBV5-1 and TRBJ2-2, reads KAGVTQTPRYLIKTRGQQVTLSCSPISGHRSVSWYQQTPGQGLQFLFEYFSETQRNKGNFPGRFSGRQFSNSRSEMNVSTLELGDSALYLCASSLALSNTGELFFGEGSRLTVL.

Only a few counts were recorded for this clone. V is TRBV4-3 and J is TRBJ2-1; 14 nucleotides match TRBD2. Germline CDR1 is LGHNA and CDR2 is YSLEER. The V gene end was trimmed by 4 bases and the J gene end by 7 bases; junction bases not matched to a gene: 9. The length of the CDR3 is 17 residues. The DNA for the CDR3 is TGCGCCAGCAGCCGTAAATGGACTAGCGGGGGGCATAATGAGCAGTTCTTC. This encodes CASSRKWTSGGHNEQFF.

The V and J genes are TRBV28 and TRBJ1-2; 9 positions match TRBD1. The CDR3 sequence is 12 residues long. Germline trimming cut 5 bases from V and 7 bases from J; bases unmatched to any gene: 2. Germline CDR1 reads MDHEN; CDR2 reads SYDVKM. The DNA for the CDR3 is TGTGCCAGCAGTACAGGGGGCTTTGGCTACACCTTC. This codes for CASSTGGFGYTF.

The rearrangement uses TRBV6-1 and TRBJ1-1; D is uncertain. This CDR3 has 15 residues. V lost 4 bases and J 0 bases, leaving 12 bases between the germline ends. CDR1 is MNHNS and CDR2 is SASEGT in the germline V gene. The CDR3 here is CASSGQEILNTEAFF. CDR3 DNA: TGTGCCAGCAGTGGCCAGGAGATTTTGAACACTGAAGCTTTCTTT.

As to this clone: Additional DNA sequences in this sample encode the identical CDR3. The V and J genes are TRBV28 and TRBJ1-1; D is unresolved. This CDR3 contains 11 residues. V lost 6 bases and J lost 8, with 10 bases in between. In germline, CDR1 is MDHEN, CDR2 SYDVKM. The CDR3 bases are TGTGCCAGCAGGGGAAAACCGGAAGCTTTCTTT. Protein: CASRGKPEAFF.

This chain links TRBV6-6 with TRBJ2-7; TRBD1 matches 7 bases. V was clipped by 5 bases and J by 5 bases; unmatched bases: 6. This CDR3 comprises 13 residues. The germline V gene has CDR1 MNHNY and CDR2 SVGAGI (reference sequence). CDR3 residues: CASSKTGLDEQYF. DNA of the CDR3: TGTGCCAGCAGTAAGACAGGGCTGGACGAGCAGTACTTC.

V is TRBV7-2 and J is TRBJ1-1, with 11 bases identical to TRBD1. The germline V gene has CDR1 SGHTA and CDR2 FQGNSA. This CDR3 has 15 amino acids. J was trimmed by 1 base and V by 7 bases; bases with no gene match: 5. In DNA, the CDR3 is TGTGCCAGCACCCGGGACAGGGGGAGGAACACTGAAGCTTTCTTT. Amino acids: CASTRDRGRNTEAFF. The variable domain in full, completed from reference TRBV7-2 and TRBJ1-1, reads GAGVSQSPSNKVTEKGKDVELRCDPISGHTALYWYRQSLGQGLEFLIYFQGNSAPDKSGLPSDRFSAERTGGSVSTLTIQRTQQEDSAVYLCASTRDRGRNTEAFFGQGTRLTVV.

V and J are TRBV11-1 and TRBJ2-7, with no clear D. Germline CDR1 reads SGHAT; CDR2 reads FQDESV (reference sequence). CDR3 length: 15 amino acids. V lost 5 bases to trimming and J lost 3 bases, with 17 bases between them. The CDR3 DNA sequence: TGTGCCAGCAGCCCCGACTCTTCGCGATTCTACGAGCAGTACTTC. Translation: CASSPDSSRFYEQYF.

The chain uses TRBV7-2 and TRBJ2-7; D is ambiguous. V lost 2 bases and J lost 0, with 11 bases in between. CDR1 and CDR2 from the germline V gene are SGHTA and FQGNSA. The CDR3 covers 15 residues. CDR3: CASSLQAESSYEQYF. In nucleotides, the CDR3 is TGTGCCAGCAGCTTACAGGCGGAGAGCTCCTACGAGCAGTACTTC.

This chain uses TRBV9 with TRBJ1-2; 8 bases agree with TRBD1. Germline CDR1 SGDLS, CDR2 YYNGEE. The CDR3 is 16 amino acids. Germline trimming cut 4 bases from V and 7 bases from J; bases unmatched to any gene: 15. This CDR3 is CASSTEEGRGPVGYTF. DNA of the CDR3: TGTGCCAGCAGCACAGAAGAGGGCAGGGGGCCTGTTGGCTACACCTTC.

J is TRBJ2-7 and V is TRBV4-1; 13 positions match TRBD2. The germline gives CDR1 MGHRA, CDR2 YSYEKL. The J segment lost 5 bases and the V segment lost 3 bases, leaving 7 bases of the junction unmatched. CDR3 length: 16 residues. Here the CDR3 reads CASSHVLAGGRDEQYF. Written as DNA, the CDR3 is TGCGCCAGCAGCCACGTACTAGCGGGGGGGCGCGACGAGCAGTACTTC.

The CDR3 sequence is CASSAAVAANNEQFF. Written as DNA, the CDR3 is TGTGCCAGCAGCGCCGCGGTAGCAGCTAACAATGAGCAGTTCTTC. This chain joins TRBV5-5 and TRBJ2-1; D is ambiguous. The V gene lost 4 bases and the J gene lost 5 bases, with 16 bases spanning the gap. The CDR3 has 15 amino acids. Germline V CDR1 and CDR2: SGHKS, YYEKEE (reference sequence).

The CDR3, as DNA: TGTGCCAGCAGTTCATCCAGGGCTAATCAGCCCCAGCATTTT. Translation gives CASSSSRANQPQHF. The V gene is TRBV6-5, the J gene TRBJ1-5, with D tentatively TRBD1 (5 bases). Germline V gene data show CDR1 as MNHEY and CDR2 as SVGAGI. This CDR3 has 14 amino acids. Trimming took off 4 bases at V and 4 bases at J, with 11 bases between the two ends.

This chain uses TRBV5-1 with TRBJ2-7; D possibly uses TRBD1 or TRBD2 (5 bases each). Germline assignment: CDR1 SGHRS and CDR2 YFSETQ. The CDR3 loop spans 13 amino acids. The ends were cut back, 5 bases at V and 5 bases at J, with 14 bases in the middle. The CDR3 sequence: CASSWDRRNEQYF. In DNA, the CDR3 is TGCGCCAGCAGTTGGGACCGGAGGAACGAGCAGTACTTC.

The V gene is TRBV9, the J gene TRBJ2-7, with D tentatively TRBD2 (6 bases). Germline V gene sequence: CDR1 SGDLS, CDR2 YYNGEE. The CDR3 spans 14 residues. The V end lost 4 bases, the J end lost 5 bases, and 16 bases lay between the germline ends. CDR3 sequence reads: CASSPGGGRDEQYF. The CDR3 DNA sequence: TGTGCCAGCAGCCCTGGGGGAGGAAGAGACGAGCAGTACTTC.

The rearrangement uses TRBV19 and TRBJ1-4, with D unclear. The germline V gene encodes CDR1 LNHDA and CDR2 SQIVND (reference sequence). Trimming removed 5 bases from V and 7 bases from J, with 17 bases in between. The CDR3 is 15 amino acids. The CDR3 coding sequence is TGTGCCAGTAGTCTCTACTCAGGAGTGGGTGAAAAACTGTTTTTT. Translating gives CASSLYSGVGEKLFF.

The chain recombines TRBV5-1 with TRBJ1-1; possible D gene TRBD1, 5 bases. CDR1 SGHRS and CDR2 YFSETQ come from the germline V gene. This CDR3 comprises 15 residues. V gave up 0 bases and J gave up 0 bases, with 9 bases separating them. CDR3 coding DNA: TGCGCCAGCAGCTTGGCCCCGGGGGTGAACACTGAAGCTTTCTTT. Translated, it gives CASSLAPGVNTEAFF.

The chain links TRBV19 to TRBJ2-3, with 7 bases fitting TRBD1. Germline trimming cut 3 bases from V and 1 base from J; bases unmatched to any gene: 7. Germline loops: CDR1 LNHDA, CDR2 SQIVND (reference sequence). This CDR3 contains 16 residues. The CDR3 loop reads CASSMIQGVRTDTQYF. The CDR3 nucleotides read TGTGCCAGTAGTATGATTCAGGGGGTTCGCACAGATACGCAGTATTTT.

This chain's CDR3 is CASGYRLGEYNEQFF. DNA of the CDR3: TGTGCCAGTGGTTACAGGTTGGGGGAGTACAATGAGCAGTTCTTC. This chain uses TRBV5-6 with TRBJ2-1, with D perhaps TRBD1 or TRBD2 (5 bases each). Germline CDR1 and CDR2: SGHDT and YYEEEE. The CDR3 extends over 15 amino acids. V was shortened by 8 bases and J by 4 bases, with 19 bases between the two germline ends.

CDR3 amino acids: CASSSDIPDTQYF. CDR3 sequence (DNA): TGTGCCAGCTCATCGGACATACCAGATACGCAGTATTTT. This sequence joins TRBV18 and TRBJ2-3, with D possibly being TRBD1 (5 bases). Germline-derived CDR1 and CDR2 are KGHSH and LQKENI. The CDR3 runs to 13 residues. Trimming took 5 bases from V and 4 from J, leaving 10 bases between them.

In DNA, the CDR3 is TGTGCCAGCAGCCGTAGCCGGGACAGGGGATCCGGTAGTCCGGAGCAGTACTTC. Its translation: CASSRSRDRGSGSPEQYF. This chain uses TRBV7-2 with TRBJ2-7; the match to TRBD1 covers 10 bases. CDR1 SGHTA and CDR2 FQGNSA come from the germline V gene. This CDR3 is 18 amino acids long. Losses at the gene ends were 5 bases for V and 7 bases for J; bases not matched to a gene: 20.

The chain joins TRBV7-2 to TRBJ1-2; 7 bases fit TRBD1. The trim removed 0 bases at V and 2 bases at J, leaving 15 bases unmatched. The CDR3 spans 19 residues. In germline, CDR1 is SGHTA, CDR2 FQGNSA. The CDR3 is CASSLAPYRNRGRNYGYTF. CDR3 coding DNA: TGTGCCAGCAGCTTAGCTCCTTATCGGAACAGGGGTCGGAACTATGGCTACACCTTC.

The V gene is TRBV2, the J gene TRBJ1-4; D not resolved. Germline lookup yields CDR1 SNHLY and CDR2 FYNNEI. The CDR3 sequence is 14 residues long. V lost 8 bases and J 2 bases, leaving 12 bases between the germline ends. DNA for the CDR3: TGTGCCAGCTGCAGGACGGCGACTAATGAAAAACTGTTTTTT. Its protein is CASCRTATNEKLFF. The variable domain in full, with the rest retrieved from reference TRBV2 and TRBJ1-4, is EPEVTQTPSHQVTQMGQEVILRCVPISNHLYFYWYRQILGQKVEFLVSFYNNEISEKSEIFDDQFSVERPDGSNFTLKIRSTKLEDSAMYFCASCRTATNEKLFFGSGTQLSVL.

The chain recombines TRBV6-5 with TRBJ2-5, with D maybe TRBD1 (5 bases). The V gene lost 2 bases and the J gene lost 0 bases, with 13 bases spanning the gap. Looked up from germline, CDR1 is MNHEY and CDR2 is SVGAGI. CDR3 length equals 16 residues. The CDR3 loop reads CASSYQDSQYQETQYF. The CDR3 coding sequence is TGTGCCAGCAGTTACCAAGACAGCCAGTACCAAGAGACCCAGTACTTC.

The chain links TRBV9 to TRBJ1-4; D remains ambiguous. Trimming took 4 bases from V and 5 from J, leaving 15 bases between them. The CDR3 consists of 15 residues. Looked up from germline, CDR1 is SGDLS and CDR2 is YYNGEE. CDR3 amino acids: CASSPGGVANEKLFF. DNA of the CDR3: TGTGCCAGCAGCCCCGGAGGAGTGGCCAATGAAAAACTGTTTTTT.

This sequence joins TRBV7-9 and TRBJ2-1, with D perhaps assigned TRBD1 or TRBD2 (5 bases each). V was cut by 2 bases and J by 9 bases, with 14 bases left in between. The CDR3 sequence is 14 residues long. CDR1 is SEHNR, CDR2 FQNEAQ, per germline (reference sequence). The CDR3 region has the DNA TGTGCCAGCAGCTTAATAGGGGCTGGGGGTGAGCAGTTCTTC. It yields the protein CASSLIGAGGEQFF.

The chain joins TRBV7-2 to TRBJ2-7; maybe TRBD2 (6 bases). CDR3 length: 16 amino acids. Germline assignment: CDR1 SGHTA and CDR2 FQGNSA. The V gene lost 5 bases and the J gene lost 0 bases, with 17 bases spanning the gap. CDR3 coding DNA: TGTGCCAGCAGCCATCCCACTAGCCAAGTCTCCTACGAGCAGTACTTC. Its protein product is CASSHPTSQVSYEQYF.